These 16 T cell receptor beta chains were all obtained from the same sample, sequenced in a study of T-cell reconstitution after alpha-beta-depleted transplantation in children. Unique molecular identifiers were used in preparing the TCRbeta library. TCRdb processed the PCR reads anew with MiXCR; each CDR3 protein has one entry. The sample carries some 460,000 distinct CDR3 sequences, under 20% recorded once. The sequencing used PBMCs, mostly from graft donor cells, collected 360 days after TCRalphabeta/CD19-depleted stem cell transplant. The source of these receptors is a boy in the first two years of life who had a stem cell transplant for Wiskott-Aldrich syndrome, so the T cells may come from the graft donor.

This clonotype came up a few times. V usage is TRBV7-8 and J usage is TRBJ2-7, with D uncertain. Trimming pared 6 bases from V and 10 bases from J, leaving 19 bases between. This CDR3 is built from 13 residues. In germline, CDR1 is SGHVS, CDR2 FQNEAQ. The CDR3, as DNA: TGTGCCAGCAGTCCGGAACCCTCCGGCTCCCAGTACTTC. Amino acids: CASSPEPSGSQYF.

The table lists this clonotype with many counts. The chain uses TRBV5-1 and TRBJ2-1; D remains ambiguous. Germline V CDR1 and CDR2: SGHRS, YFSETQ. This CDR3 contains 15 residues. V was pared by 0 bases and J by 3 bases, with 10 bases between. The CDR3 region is CASSLALGIYNEQFF. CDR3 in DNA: TGCGCCAGCAGCTTGGCATTGGGGATCTACAATGAGCAGTTCTTC.

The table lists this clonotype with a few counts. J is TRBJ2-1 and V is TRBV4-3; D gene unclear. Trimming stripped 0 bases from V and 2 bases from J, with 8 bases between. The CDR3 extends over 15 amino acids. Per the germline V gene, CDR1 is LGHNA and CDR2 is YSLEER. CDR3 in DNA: TGCGCCAGCAGCCAAGATGGGCTACCCTACAATGAGCAGTTCTTC. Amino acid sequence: CASSQDGLPYNEQFF.

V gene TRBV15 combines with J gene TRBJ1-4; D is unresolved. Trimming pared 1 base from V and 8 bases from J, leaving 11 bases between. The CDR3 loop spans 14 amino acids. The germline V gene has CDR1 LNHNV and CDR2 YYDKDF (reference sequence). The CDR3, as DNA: TGTGCCACCAGCAGAGTGCGGCCGACCGAAAAACTGTTTTTT. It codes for CATSRVRPTEKLFF. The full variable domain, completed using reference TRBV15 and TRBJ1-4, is DAMVIQNPRYQVTQFGKPVTLSCSQTLNHNVMYWYQQKSSQAPKLLFHYYDKDFNNEADTPDNFQSRRPNTSFCFLDIRSPGLGDTAMYLCATSRVRPTEKLFFGSGTQLSVL.

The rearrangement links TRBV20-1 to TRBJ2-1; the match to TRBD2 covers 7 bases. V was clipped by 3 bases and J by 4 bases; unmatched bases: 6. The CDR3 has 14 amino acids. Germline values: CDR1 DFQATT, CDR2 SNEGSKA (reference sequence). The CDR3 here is CSASREVHYNEQFF. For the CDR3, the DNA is TGCAGTGCTAGCCGGGAGGTTCATTACAATGAGCAGTTCTTC.

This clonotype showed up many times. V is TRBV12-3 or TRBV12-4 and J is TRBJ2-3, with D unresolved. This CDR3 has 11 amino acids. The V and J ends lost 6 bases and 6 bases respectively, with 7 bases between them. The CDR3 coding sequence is TGTGCCAGCAGCCCCTTGGATACGCAGTATTTT. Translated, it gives CASSPLDTQYF.

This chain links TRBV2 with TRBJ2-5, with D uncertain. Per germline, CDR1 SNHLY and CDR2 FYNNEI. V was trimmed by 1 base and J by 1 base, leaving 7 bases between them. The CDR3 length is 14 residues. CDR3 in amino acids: CASSEGPSQETQYF. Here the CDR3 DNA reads TGTGCCAGCAGTGAAGGTCCAAGCCAAGAGACCCAGTACTTC. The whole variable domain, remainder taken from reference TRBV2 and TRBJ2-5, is EPEVTQTPSHQVTQMGQEVILRCVPISNHLYFYWYRQILGQKVEFLVSFYNNEISEKSEIFDDQFSVERPDGSNFTLKIRSTKLEDSAMYFCASSEGPSQETQYFGPGTRLLVL.

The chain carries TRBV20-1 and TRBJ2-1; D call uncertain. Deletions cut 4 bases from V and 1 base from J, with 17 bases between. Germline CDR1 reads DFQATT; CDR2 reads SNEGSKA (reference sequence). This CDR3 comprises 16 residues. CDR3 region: CSAKEILYSSYNEQFF. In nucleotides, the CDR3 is TGCAGTGCTAAAGAGATATTGTACAGTTCCTACAATGAGCAGTTCTTC.

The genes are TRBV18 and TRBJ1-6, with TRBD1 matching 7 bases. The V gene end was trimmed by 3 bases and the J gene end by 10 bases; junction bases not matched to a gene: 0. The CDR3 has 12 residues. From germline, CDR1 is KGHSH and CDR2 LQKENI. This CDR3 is CASSPTGSPLHF. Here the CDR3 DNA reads TGTGCCAGCTCACCGACAGGGTCACCCCTCCACTTT.

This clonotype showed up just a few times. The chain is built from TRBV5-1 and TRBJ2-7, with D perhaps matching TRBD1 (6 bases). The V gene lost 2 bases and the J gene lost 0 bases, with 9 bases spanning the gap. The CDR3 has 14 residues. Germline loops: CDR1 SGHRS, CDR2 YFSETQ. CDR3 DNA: TGCGCCAGCAGCTTTACAGGGAGCTCCTACGAGCAGTACTTC. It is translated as CASSFTGSSYEQYF.

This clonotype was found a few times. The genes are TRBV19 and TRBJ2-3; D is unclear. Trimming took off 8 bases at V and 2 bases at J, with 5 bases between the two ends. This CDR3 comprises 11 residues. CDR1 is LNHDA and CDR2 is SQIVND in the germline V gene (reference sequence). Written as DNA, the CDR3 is TGTGCCAGTGGGGTCACAGATACGCAGTATTTT. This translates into CASGVTDTQYF. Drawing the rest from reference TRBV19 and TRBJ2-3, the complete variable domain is DGGITQSPKYLFRKEGQNVTLSCEQNLNHDAMYWYRQDPGQGLRLIYYSQIVNDFQKGDIAEGYSVSREKKESFPLTVTSAQKNPTAFYLCASGVTDTQYFGPGTRLTVL.

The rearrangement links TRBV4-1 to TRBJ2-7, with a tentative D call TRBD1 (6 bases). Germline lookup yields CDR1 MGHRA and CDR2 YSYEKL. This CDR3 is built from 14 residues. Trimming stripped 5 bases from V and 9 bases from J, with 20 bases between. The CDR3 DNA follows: TGCGCCAGCAGCGGGGGCAGCTCCCCGAGTCGGCAGTACTTC. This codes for CASSGGSSPSRQYF.

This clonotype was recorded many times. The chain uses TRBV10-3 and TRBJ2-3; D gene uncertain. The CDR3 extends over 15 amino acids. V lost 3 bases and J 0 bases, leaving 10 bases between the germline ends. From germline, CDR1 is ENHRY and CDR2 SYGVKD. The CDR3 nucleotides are TGTGCCATCAGTGACGTGGGTGGGAGCACAGATACGCAGTATTTT. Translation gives CAISDVGGSTDTQYF.

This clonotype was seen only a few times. The DNA of the CDR3 is TGTGCCAGCAGTTATACAGAACGGATGAACACTGAAGCTTTCTTT. The encoded protein is CASSYTERMNTEAFF. The chain uses TRBV6-2 or TRBV6-3 and TRBJ1-1; unclear D gene. Germline loops: CDR1 MNHEY, CDR2 SVGEGT. The germline V and J ends were trimmed by 3 bases and 0 bases, with 11 bases remaining between them. CDR3 size: 15 residues.

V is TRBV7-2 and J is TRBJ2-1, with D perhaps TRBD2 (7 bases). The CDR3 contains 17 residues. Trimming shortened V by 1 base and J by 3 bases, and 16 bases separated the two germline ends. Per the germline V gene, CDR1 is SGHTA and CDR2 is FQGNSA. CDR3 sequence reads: CASSLGVRAGHYNEQFF. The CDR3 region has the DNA TGTGCCAGCAGCTTAGGAGTACGAGCGGGACACTACAATGAGCAGTTCTTC.

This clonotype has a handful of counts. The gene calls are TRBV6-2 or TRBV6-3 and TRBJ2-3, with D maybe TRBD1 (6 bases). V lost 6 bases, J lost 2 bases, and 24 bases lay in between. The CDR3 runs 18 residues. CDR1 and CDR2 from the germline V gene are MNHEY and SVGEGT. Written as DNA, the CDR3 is TGTGCCAGCAGCTCTACCCGACGGACAGCCCTCTTCACAGATACGCAGTATTTT. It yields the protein CASSSTRRTALFTDTQYF.